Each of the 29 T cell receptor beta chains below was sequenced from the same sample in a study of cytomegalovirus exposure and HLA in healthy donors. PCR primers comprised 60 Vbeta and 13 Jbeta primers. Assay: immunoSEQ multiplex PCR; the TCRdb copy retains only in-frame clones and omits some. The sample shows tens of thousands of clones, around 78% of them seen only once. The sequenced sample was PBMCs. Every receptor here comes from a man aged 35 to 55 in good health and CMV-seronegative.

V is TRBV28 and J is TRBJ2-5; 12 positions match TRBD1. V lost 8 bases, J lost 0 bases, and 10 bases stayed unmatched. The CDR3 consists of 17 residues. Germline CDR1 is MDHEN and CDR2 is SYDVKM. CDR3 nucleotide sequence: TGTGCCAGCGGGGACAGGGGGCGAGCGGGGTACCAAGAGACCCAGTACTTC. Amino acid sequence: CASGDRGRAGYQETQYF.

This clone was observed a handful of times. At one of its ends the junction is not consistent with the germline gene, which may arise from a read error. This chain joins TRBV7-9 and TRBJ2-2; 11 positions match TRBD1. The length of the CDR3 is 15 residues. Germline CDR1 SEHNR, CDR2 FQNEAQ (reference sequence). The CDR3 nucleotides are TGTTCCAGCAGACAAGGACAGGGGGCAACCGGGGAGCTGTTTTTT. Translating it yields CSSRQGQGATGELFF. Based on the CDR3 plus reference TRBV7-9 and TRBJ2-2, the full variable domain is DTGVSQNPRHKITKRGQNVTFRCDPISEHNRLYWYRQTLGQGPEFLTYFQNEAQLEKSRLLSDRFSAERPKGSFSTLEIQRTEQGDSAMYLCSSRQGQGATGELFFGEGSRLTVL.

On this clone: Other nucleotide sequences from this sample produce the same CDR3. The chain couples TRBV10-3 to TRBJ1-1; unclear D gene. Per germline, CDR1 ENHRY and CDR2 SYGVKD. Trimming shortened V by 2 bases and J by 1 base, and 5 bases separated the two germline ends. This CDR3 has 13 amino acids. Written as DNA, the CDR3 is TGTGCCATCAGTGAGAGAGGGAACACTGAAGCTTTCTTT. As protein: CAISERGNTEAFF.

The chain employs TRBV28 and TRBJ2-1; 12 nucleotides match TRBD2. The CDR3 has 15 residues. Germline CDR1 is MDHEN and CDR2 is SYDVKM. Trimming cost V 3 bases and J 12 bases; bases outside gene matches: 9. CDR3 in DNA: TGTGCCAGCAGTTTCGGGGCTAGCGGGAGGGGGGGGCAGTTCTTC. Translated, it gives CASSFGASGRGGQFF.

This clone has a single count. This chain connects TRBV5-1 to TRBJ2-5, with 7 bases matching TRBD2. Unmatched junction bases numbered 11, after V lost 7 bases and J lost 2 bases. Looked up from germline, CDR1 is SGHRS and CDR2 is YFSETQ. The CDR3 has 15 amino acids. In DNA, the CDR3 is TGCGCCAGCTTTCGAGGCCGGGACTATCAAGAGACCCAGTACTTC. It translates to CASFRGRDYQETQYF.

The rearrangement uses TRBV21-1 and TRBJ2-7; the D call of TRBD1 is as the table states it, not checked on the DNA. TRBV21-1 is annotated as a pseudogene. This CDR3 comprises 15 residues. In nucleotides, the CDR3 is TGTGCCAGCAGCAAAGAGGGGACAGGGTCCTACGAGCAGTACTTC. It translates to CASSKEGTGSYEQYF.

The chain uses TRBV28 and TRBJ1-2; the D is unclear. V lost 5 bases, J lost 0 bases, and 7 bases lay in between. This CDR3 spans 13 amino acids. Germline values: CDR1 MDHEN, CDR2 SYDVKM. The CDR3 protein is CASSSGPNYGYTF. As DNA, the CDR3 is TGTGCCAGCAGTAGCGGACCTAACTATGGCTACACCTTC.

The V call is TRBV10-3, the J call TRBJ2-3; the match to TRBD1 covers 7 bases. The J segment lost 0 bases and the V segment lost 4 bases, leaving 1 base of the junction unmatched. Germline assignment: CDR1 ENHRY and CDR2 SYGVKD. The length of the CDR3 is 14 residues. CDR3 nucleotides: TGTGCCATCAGTGTGGGACAGAGCACAGATACGCAGTATTTT. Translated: CAISVGQSTDTQYF.

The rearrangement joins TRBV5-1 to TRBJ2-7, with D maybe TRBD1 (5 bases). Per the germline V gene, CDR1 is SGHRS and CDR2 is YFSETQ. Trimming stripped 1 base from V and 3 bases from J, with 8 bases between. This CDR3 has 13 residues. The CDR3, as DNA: TGCGCCAGCAGCTTGAGGGGTAGCTACGAGCAGTACTTC. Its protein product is CASSLRGSYEQYF.

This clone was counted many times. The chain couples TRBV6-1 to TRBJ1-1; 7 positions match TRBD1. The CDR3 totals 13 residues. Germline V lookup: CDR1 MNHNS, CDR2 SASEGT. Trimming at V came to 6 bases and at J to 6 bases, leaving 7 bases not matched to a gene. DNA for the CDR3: TGTGCCAGCAGAGTGAGACAGGGTGCTGAAGCTTTCTTT. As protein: CASRVRQGAEAFF.

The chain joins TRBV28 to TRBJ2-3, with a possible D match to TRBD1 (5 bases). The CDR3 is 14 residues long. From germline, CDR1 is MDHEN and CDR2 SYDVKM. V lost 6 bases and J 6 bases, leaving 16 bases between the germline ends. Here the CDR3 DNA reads TGTGCCAGCAGCACAGGCCTCCCTCAGGATACGCAGTATTTT. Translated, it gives CASSTGLPQDTQYF. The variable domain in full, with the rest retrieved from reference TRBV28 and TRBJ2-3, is DVKVTQSSRYLVKRTGEKVFLECVQDMDHENMFWYRQDPGLGLRLIYFSYDVKMKEKGDIPEGYSVSREKKERFSLILESASTNQTSMYLCASSTGLPQDTQYFGPGTRLTVL.

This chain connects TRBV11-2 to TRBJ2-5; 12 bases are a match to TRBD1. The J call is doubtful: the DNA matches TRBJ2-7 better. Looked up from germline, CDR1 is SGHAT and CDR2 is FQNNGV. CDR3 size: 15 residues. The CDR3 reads CASSPLRDRGLEQYF. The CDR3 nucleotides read TGTGCCAGCAGCCCACTCCGGGACAGGGGGCTCGAGCAGTACTTC.

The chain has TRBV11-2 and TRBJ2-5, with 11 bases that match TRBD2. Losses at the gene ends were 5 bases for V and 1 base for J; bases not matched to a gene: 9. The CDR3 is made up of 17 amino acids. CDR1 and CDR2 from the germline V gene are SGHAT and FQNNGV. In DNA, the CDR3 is TGTGCCAGCAGCAAAACTAGCGGGAGTAGAACCCAAGAGACCCAGTACTTC. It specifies CASSKTSGSRTQETQYF.

The CDR3 loop reads CASKGQLAANEKLFF. CDR3 nucleotides: TGTGCCAGCAAGGGACAGCTTGCAGCTAATGAAAAACTGTTTTTT. V usage is TRBV27 and J usage is TRBJ1-4, with 7 positions matching TRBD1. The germline V gene encodes CDR1 MNHEY and CDR2 SMNVEV (reference sequence). The CDR3 extends over 15 amino acids. J gave up 3 bases and V 7 bases, and 8 bases lay outside the gene matches.

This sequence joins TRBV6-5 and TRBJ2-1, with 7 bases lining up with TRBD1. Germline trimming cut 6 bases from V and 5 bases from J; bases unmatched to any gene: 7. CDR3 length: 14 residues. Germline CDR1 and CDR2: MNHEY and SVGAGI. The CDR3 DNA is TGTGCCAGCAGGGGGACAGTCCGGAACAATGAGCAGTTCTTC. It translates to CASRGTVRNNEQFF.

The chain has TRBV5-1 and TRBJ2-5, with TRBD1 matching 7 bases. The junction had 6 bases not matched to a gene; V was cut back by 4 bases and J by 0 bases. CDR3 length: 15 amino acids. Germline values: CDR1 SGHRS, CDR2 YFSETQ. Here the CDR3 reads CASSHHRGNQETQYF. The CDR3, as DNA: TGCGCCAGCAGCCACCACAGGGGCAACCAAGAGACCCAGTACTTC.

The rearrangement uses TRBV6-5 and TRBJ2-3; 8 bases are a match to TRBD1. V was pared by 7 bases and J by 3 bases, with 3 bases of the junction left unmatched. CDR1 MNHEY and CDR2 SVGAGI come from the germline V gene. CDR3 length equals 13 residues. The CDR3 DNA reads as TGTGCCAGCACAGGGGGCAGGACAGATACGCAGTATTTT. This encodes CASTGGRTDTQYF.

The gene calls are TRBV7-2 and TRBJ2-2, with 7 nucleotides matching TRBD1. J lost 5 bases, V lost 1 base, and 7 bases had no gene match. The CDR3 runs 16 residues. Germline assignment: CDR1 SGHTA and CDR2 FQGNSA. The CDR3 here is CASSLDRGLLTGELFF. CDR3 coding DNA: TGTGCCAGCAGCTTAGACAGGGGCCTACTGACCGGGGAGCTGTTTTTT. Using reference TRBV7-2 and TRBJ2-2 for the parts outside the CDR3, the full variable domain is GAGVSQSPSNKVTEKGKDVELRCDPISGHTALYWYRQSLGQGLEFLIYFQGNSAPDKSGLPSDRFSAERTGGSVSTLTIQRTQQEDSAVYLCASSLDRGLLTGELFFGEGSRLTVL.

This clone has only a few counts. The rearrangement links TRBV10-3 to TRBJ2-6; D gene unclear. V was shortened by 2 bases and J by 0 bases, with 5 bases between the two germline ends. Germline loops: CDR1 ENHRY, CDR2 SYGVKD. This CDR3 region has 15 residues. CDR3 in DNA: TGTGCCATCAGTGAGGCCGGCTCTGGGGCCAACGTCCTGACTTTC. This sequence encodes CAISEAGSGANVLTF.

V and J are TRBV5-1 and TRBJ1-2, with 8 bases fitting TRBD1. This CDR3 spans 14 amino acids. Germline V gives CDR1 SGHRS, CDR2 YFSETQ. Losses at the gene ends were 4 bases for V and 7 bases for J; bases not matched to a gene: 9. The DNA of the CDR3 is TGCGCCAGCAGCGCCACCGGGACAGGTGTTGGCTACACCTTC. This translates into CASSATGTGVGYTF.

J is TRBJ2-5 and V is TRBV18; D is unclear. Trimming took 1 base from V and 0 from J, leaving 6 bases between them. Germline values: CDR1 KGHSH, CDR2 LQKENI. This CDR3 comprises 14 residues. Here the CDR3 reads CASSPLGYQETQYF. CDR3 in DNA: TGTGCCAGCTCACCACTCGGTTACCAAGAGACCCAGTACTTC.

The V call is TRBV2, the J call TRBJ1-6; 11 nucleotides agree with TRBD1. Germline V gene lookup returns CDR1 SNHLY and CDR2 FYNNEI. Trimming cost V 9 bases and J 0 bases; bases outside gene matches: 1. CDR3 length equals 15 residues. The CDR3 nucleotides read TGTGCCAGTGGACAGGGGGCCTCCTATAATTCACCCCTCCACTTT. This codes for CASGQGASYNSPLHF.

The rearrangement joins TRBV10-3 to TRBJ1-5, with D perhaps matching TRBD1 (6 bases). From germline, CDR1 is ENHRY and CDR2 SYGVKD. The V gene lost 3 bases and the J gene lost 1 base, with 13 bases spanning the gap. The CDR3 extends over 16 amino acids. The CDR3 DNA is TGTGCCATCAGTGAAGACAGGTCTCTGAGCAATCAGCCCCAGCATTTT. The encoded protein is CAISEDRSLSNQPQHF.

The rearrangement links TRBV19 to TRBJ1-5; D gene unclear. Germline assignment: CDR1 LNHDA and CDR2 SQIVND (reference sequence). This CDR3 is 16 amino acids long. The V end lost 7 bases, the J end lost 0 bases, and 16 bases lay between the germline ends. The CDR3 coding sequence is TGTGCCAGTAAGGGCCGAGGGCGGATTAGCAATCAGCCCCAGCATTTT. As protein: CASKGRGRISNQPQHF.

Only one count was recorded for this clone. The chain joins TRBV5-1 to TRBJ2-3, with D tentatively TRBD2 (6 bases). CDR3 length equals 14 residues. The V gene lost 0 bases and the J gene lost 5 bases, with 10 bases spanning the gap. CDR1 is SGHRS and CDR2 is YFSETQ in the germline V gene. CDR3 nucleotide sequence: TGCGCCAGCAGCTTGGCGTCGGGAGAAGATACGCAGTATTTT. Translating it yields CASSLASGEDTQYF.

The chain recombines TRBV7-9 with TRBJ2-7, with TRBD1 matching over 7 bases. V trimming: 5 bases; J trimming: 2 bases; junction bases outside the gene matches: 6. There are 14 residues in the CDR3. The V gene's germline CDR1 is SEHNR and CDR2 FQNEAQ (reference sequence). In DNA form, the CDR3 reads TGTGCCAGCAGCAAGCCGGGACAGACCTACGAGCAGTACTTC. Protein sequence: CASSKPGQTYEQYF. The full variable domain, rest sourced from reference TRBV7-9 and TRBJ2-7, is DTGVSQNPRHKITKRGQNVTFRCDPISEHNRLYWYRQTLGQGPEFLTYFQNEAQLEKSRLLSDRFSAERPKGSFSTLEIQRTEQGDSAMYLCASSKPGQTYEQYFGPGTRLTVT.

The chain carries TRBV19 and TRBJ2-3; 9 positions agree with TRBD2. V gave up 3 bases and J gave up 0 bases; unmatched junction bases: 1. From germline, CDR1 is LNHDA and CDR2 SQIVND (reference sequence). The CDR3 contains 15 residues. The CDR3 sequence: CASSIGLASTDTQYF. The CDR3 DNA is TGTGCCAGTAGTATCGGACTAGCGAGCACAGATACGCAGTATTTT.

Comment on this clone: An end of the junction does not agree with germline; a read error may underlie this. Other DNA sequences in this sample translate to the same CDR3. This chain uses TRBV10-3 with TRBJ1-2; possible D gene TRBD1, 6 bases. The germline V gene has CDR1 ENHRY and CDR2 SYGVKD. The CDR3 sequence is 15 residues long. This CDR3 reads CAISESGDTNYGYTF. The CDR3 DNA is TGTGCCATCAGCGAGTCGGGGGACACCAACTATGGCTACACCTTC.

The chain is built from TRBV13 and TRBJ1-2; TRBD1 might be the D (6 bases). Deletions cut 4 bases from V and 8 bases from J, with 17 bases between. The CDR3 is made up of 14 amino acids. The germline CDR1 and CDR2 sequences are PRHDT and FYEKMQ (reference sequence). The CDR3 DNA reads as TGTGCCAGCAGCTCGAACAGGGCCGTGGGGGGCTACACCTTC. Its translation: CASSSNRAVGGYTF.